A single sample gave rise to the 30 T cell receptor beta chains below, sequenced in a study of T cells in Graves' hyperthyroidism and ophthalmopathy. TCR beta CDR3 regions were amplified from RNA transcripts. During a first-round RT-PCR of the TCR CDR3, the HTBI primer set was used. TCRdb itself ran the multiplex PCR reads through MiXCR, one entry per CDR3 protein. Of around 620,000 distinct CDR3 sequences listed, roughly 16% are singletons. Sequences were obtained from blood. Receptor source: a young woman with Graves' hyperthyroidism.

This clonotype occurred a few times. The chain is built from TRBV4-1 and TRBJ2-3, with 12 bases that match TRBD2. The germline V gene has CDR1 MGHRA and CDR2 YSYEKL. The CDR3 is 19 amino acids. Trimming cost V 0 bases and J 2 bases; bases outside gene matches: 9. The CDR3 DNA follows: TGCGCCAGCAGCCAAGAGCCCCTCCTAGCGGGAGGGTACACAGATACGCAGTATTTT. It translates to CASSQEPLLAGGYTDTQYF.

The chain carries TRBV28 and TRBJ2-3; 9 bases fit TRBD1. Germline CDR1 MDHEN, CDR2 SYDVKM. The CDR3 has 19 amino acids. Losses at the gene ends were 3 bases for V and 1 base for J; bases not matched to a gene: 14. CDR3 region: CASSFTRDRVWIGTDTQYF. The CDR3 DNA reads TGTGCCAGCAGTTTCACCCGGGACAGGGTATGGATAGGCACAGATACGCAGTATTTT.

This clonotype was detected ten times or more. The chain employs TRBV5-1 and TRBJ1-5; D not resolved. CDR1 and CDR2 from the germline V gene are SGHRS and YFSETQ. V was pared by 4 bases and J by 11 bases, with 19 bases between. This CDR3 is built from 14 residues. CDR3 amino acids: CASSPEGKRGTQHF. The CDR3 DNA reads TGCGCCAGCAGCCCGGAGGGCAAACGAGGGACCCAGCATTTT. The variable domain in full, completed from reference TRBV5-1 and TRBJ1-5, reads KAGVTQTPRYLIKTRGQQVTLSCSPISGHRSVSWYQQTPGQGLQFLFEYFSETQRNKGNFPGRFSGRQFSNSRSEMNVSTLELGDSALYLCASSPEGKRGTQHFGDGTRLSIL.

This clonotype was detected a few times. The CDR3 nucleotides read TGTGCCAGCAGCTCCACCCGGGCCAACGTCCTGACTTTC. This codes for CASSSTRANVLTF. The rearrangement joins TRBV7-2 to TRBJ2-6; D unclear. With 4 bases removed from V and 5 bases from J, the gap between germline ends came to 6 bases. This CDR3 comprises 13 residues. The germline V gene has CDR1 SGHTA and CDR2 FQGNSA.

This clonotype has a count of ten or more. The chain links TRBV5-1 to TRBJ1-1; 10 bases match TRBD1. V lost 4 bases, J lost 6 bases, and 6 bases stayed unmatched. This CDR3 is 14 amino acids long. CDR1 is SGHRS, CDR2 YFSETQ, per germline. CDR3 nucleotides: TGCGCCAGCAGCCCCGGACAGGGGGTCGCTGAAGCTTTCTTT. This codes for CASSPGQGVAEAFF.

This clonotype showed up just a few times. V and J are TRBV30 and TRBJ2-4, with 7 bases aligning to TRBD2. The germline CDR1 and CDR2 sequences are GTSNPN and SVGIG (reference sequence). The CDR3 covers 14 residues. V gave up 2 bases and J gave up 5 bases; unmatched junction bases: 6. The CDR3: CAWSRAGAENIQYF. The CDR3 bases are TGTGCCTGGAGTAGGGCGGGAGCAGAAAACATTCAGTACTTC. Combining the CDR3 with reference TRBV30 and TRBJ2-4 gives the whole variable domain SQTIHQWPATLVQPVGSPLSLECTVEGTSNPNLYWYRQAAGRGLQLLFYSVGIGQISSEVPQNLSASRPQDRQFILSSKKLLLSDSGFYLCAWSRAGAENIQYFGAGTRLSVL.

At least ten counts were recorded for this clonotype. This chain's CDR3 is CASSQNRVREAFF. CDR3 nucleotides: TGTGCCAGCAGTCAGAACCGTGTTCGTGAAGCTTTCTTT. This chain connects TRBV28 to TRBJ1-1, with no clear D. Germline V gene lookup returns CDR1 MDHEN and CDR2 SYDVKM. This CDR3 spans 13 amino acids. V lost 5 bases and J lost 7, with 14 bases in between.

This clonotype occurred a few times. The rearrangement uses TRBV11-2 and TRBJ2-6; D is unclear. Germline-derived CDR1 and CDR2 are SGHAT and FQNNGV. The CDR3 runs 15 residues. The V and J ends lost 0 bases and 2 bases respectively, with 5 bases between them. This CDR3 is CASSLEGAGANVLTF. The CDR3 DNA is TGTGCCAGCAGCTTAGAAGGTGCTGGGGCCAACGTCCTGACTTTC. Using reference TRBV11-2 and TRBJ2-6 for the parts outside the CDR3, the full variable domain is EAGVAQSPRYKIIEKRQSVAFWCNPISGHATLYWYQQILGQGPKLLIQFQNNGVVDDSQLPKDRFSAERLKGVDSTLKIQPAKLEDSAVYLCASSLEGAGANVLTFGAGSRLTVL.

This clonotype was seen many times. The CDR3 DNA reads TGTGCCAGCAGTCGAATTAGGAGCGGGGCCCGTAATCTTGAGCAGTTCTTC. Translating it yields CASSRIRSGARNLEQFF. J is TRBJ2-1 and V is TRBV7-2; 7 bases fit TRBD2. The CDR3 loop spans 17 amino acids. Trimming took 6 bases from V and 9 from J; bases not matched to a gene: 20. The germline V gene encodes CDR1 SGHTA and CDR2 FQGNSA.

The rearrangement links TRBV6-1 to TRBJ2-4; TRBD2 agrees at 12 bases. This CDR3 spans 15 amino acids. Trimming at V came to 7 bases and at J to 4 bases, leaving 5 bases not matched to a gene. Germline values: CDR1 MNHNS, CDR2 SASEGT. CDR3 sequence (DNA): TGTGCCAGCACCCCAGGACTAGCGGGGAAAAACATTCAGTACTTC. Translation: CASTPGLAGKNIQYF.

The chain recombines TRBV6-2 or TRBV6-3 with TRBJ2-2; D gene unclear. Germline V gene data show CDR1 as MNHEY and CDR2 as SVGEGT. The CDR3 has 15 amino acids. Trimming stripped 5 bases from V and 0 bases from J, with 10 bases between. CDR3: CASSLKTPNTGELFF. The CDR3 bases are TGTGCCAGCAGTCTCAAAACTCCGAACACCGGGGAGCTGTTTTTT.

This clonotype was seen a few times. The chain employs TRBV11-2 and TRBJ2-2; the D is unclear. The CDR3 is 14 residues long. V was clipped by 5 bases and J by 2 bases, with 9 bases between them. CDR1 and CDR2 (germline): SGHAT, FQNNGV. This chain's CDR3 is CASSPLSNTGELFF. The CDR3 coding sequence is TGTGCCAGCAGCCCCCTTAGTAACACCGGGGAGCTGTTTTTT.

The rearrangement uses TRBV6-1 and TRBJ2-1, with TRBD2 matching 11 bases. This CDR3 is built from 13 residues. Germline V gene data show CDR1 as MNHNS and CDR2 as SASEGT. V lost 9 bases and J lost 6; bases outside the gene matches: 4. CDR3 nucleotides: TGTGCCAGTAGACTAGCGGGACCCAATGAGCAGTTCTTC. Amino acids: CASRLAGPNEQFF.

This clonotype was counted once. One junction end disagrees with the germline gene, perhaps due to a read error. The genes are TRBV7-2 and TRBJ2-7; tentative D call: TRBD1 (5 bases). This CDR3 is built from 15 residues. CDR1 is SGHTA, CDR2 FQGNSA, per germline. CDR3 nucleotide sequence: TGCGCCAGCAGCCCCCGGACATCGAGCTCCTACGAGCAGTGCTTC. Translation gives CASSPRTSSSYEQCF.

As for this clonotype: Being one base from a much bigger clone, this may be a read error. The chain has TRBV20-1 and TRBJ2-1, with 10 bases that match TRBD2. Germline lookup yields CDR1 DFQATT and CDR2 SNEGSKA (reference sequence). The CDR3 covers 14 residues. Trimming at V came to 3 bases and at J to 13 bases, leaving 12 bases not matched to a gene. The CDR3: CSASSSGSSETQFF. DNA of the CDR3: TGCAGTGCTAGTTCTAGCGGGAGCAGCGAGACCCAGTTCTTC.

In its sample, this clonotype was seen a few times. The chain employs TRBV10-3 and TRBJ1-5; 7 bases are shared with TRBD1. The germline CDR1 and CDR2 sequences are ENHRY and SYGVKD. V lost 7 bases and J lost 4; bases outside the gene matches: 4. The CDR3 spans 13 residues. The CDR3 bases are TGTGCCATCAACCGGGACAGTAATCAGCCCCAGCATTTT. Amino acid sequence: CAINRDSNQPQHF.

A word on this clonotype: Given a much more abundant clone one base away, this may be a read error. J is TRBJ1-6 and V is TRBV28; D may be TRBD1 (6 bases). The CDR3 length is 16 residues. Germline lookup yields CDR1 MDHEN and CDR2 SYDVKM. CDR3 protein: CASSPGGASYNPPLHF. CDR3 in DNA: TGTGCCAGCAGTCCCGGGGGGGCGTCCTATAATCCACCCCTCCACTTT.

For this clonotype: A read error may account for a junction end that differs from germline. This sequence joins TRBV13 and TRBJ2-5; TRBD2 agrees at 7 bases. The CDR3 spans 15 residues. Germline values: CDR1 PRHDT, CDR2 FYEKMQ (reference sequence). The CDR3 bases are TGTGCCAGCAGCTGGGGGGGAGGAGACCAAGGGACCCAGTACTTC. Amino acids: CASSWGGGDQGTQYF. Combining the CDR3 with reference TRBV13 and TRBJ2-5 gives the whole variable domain AAGVIQSPRHLIKEKRETATLKCYPIPRHDTVYWYQQGPGQDPQFLISFYEKMQSDKGSIPDRFSAQQFSDYHSELNMSSLELGDSALYFCASSWGGGDQGTQYFGPGTRLLVL.

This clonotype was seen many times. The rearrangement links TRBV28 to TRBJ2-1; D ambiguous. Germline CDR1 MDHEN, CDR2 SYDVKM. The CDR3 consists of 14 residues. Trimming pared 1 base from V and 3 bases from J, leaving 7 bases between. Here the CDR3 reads CASSLYGVYNEQFF. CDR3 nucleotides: TGTGCCAGCAGTTTATATGGCGTCTACAATGAGCAGTTCTTC.

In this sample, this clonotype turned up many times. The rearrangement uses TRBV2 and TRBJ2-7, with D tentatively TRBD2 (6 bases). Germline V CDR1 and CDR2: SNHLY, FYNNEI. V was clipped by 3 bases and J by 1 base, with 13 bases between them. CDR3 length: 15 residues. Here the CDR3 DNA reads TGTGCCAGCAGTGAGGGGCTGCGGGGATCCTACGAGCAGTACTTC. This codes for CASSEGLRGSYEQYF.

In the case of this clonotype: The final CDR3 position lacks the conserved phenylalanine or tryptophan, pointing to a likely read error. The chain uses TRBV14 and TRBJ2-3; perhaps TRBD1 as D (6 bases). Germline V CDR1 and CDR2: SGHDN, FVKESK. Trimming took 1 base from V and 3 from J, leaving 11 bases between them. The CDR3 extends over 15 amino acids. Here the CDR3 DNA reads TGTGCCAGCAGCCAAGGCACAGGGTTTACAGATACGCAGTATGTT. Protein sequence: CASSQGTGFTDTQYV.

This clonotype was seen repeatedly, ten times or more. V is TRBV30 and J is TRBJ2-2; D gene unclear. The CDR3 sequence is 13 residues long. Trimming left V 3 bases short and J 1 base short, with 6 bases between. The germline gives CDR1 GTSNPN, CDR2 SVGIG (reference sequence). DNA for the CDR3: TGTGCCTGGAGCATAGAGAACACCGGGGAGCTGTTTTTT. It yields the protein CAWSIENTGELFF.

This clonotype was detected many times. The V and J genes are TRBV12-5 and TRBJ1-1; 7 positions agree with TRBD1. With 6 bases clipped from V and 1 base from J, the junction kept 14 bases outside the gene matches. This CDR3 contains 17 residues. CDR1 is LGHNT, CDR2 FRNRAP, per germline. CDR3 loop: CASGGVPRDRRNTEAFF. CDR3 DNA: TGTGCTAGTGGCGGAGTCCCCCGGGACAGACGGAACACTGAAGCTTTCTTT. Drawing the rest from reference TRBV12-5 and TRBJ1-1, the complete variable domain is DARVTQTPRHKVTEMGQEVTMRCQPILGHNTVFWYRQTMMQGLELLAYFRNRAPLDDSGMPKDRFSAEMPDATLATLKIQPSEPRDSAVYFCASGGVPRDRRNTEAFFGQGTRLTVV.

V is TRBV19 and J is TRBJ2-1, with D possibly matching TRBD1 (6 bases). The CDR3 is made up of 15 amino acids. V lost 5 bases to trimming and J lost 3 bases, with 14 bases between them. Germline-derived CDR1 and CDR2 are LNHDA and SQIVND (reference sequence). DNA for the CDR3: TGTGCCAGTAGTCGGTCACAGGGTGGCTACAATGAGCAGTTCTTC. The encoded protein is CASSRSQGGYNEQFF. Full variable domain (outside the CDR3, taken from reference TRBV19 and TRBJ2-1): DGGITQSPKYLFRKEGQNVTLSCEQNLNHDAMYWYRQDPGQGLRLIYYSQIVNDFQKGDIAEGYSVSREKKESFPLTVTSAQKNPTAFYLCASSRSQGGYNEQFFGPGTRLTVL.

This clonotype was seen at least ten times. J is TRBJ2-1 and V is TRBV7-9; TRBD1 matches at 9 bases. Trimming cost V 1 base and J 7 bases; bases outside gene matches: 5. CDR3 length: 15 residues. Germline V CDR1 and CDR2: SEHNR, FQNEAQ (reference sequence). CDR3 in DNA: TGTGCCAGCAGCTTAGGGGGGACAGGGCGGAATGAGCAGTTCTTC. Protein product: CASSLGGTGRNEQFF.

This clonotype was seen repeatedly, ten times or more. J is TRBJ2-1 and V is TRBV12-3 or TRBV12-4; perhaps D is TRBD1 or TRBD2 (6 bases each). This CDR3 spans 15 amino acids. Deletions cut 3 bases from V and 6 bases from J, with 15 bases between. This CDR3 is CASSFVGGGPNEQFF. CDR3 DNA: TGTGCCAGCAGTTTTGTAGGGGGAGGCCCCAATGAGCAGTTCTTC.

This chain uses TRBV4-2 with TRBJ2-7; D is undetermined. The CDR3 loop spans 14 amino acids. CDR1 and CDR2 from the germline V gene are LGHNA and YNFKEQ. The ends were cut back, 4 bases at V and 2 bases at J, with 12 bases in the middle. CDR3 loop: CASSPVAAAYEQYF. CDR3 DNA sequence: TGTGCCAGCAGCCCGGTGGCGGCAGCCTACGAGCAGTACTTC.

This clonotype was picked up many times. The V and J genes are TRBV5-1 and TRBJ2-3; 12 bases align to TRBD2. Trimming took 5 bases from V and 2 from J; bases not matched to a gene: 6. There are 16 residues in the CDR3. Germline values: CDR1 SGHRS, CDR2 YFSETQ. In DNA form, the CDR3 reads TGCGCCAGCAGTACCCTAGCGGGAGGGGACACAGATACGCAGTATTTT. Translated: CASSTLAGGDTDTQYF.

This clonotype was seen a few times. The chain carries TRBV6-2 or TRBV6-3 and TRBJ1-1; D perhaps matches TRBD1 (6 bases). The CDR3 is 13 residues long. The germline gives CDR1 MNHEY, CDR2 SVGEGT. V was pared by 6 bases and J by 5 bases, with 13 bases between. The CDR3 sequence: CASRITGRTEAFF. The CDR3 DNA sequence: TGTGCCAGCAGGATTACAGGGAGAACTGAAGCTTTCTTT.

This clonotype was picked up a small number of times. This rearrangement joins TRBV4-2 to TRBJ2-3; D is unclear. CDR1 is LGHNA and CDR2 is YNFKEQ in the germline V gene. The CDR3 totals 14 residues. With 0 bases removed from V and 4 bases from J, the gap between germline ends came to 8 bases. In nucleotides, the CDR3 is TGTGCCAGCAGCCAAGATGAGAGAGCAGATACGCAGTATTTT. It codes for CASSQDERADTQYF.